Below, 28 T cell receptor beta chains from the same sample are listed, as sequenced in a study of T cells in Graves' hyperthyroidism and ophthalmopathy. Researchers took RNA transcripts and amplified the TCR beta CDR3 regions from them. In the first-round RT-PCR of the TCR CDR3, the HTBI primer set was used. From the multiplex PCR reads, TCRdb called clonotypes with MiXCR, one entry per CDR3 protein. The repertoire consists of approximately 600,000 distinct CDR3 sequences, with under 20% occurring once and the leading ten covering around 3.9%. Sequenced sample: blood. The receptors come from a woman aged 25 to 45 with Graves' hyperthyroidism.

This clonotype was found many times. CDR3 protein: CASSEKGGLSDEQYF. The CDR3 region has the DNA TGTGCCAGCAGTGAAAAGGGGGGGCTCAGCGACGAGCAGTACTTC. This sequence joins TRBV2 and TRBJ2-7; D perhaps matches TRBD2 (7 bases). Trimming removed 2 bases from V and 5 bases from J, with 16 bases in between. The CDR3 is 15 amino acids. Per germline, CDR1 SNHLY and CDR2 FYNNEI.

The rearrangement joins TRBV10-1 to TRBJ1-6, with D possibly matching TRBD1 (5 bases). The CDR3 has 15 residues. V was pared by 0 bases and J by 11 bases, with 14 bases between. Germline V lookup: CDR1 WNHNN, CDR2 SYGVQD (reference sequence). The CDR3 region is CASSESWEDIAPLHF. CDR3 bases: TGCGCCAGCAGTGAGTCTTGGGAGGACATAGCACCCCTCCACTTT.

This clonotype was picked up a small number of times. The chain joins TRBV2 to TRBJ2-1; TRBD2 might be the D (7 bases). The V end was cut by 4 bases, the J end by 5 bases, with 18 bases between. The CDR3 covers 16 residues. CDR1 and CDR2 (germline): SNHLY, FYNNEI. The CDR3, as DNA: TGTGCCAGCAGTGGGGGGGGCGGGAGCCTTAACAATGAGCAGTTCTTC. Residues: CASSGGGGSLNNEQFF.

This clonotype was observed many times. The CDR3 here is CASSLERNEQFF. The CDR3 DNA follows: TGTGCCAGCAGCCTTGAGAGGAATGAGCAGTTCTTC. J is TRBJ2-1 and V is TRBV3-1; no reliable D call. Per the germline V gene, CDR1 is LGHDT and CDR2 is YNNKEL (reference sequence). This CDR3 comprises 12 residues. Between the trimmed V and J ends, which lost 4 bases and 7 bases, there was a span of 8 bases.

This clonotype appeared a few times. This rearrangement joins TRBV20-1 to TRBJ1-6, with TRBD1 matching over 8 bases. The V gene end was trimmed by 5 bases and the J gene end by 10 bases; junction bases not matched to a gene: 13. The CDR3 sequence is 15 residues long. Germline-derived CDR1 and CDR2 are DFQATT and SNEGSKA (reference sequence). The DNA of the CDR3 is TGCAGTGCTCATGGTCCGGACAGGGCTCTATCACCCCTCCACTTT. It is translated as CSAHGPDRALSPLHF.

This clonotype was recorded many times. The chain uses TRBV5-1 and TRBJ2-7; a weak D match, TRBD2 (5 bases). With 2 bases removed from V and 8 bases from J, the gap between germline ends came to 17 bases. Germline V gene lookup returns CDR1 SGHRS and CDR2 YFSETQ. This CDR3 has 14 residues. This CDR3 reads CASSFGRGGSQQYF. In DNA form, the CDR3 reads TGCGCCAGCAGCTTTGGACGGGGTGGAAGCCAGCAGTACTTC.

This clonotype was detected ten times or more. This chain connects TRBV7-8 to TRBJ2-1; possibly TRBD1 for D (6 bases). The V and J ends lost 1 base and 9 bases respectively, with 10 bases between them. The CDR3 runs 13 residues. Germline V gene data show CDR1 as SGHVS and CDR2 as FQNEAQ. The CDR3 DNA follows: TGTGCCAGCAGCTTAGGGGGCAGGGGTGAGCAGTTCTTC. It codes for CASSLGGRGEQFF.

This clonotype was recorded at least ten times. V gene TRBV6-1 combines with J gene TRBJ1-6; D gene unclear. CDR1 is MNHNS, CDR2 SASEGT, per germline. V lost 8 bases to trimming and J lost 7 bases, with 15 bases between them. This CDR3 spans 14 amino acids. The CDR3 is CASCDLVENSPLHF. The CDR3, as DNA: TGTGCCAGCTGCGACTTAGTTGAAAATTCACCCCTCCACTTT.

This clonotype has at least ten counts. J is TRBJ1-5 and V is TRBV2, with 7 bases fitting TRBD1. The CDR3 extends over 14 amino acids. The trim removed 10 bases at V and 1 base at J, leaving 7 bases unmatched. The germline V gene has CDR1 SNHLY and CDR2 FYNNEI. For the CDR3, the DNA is TGTGCCACCAAAGCGACAGGGAGCAATCAGCCCCAGCATTTT. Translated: CATKATGSNQPQHF.

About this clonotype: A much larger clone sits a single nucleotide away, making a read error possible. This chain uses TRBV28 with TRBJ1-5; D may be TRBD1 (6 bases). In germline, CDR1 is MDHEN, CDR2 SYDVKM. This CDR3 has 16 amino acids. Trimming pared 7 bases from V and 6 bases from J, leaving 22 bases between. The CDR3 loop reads CASTPGGRGAIQPQHF. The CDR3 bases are TGTGCCAGCACCCCTGGGGGACGGGGGGCTATTCAGCCCCAGCATTTT.

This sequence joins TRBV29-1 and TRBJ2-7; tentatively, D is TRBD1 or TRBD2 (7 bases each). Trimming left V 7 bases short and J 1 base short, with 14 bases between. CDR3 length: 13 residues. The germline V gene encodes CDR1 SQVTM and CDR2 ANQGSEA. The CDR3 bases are TGCAGCGGGGGGGGGGACAGATCCTACGAGCAGTACTTC. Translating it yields CSGGGDRSYEQYF.

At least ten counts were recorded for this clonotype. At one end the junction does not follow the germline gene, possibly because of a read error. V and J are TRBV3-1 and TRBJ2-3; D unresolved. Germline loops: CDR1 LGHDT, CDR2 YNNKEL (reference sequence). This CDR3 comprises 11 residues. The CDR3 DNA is TGTGCCAGCAGCCAGGCAGATGCGCAGTATTTT. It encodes CASSQADAQYF.

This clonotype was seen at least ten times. CDR3 region: CASSHTGGLDEQYF. As DNA, the CDR3 is TGTGCCAGCAGTCATACAGGGGGCTTGGACGAGCAGTACTTC. The chain uses TRBV7-3 and TRBJ2-7, with 9 positions matching TRBD1. V lost 6 bases to trimming and J lost 5 bases; unmatched junction nucleotides: 8. Germline V gene sequence: CDR1 SGHTA, CDR2 FQGTGA. The CDR3 is 14 amino acids.

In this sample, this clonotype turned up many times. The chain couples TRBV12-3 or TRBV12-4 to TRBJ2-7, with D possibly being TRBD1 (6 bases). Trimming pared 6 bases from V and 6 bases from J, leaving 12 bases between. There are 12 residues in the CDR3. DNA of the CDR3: TGTGCCAGCAGCGAGAAAGGGGGCGAGCAGTACTTC. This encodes CASSEKGGEQYF.

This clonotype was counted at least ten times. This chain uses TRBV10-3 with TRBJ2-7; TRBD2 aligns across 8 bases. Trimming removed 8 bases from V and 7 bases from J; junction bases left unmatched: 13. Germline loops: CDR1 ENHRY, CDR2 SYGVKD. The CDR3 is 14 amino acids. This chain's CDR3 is CAIGLVSGSGEQYF. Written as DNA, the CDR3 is TGTGCCATCGGTTTAGTCAGCGGGAGCGGAGAGCAGTACTTC.

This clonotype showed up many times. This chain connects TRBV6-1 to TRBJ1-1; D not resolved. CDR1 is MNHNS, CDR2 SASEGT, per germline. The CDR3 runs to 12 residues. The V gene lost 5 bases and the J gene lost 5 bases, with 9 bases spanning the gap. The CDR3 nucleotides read TGTGCCAGCAGTTACGGTCAGACTGAAGCTTTCTTT. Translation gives CASSYGQTEAFF.

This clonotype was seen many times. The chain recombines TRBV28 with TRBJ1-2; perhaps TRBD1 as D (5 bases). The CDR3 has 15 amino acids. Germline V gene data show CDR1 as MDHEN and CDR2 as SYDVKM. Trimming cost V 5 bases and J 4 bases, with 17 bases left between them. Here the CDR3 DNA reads TGTGCCAGCAGTCTCGGGGGTCCGGGTTTCTATGGCTACACCTTC. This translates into CASSLGGPGFYGYTF.

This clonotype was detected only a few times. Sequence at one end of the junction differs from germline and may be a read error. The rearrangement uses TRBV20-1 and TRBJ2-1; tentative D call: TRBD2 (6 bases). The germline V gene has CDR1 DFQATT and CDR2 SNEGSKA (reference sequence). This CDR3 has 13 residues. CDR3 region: CSAGRDSNNEQFF. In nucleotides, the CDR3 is TGCAGTGCTGGTCGGGACTCCAACAATGAGCAGTTCTTC.

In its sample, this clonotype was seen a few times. The CDR3 loop is CASSQTGTIKETQYF. CDR3 bases: TGTGCCAGCAGCCAAACAGGGACAATTAAAGAGACCCAGTACTTC. The chain couples TRBV14 to TRBJ2-5; D might be TRBD1 (6 bases). Trimming shortened V by 2 bases and J by 3 bases, and 13 bases separated the two germline ends. CDR1 and CDR2 from the germline V gene are SGHDN and FVKESK. The CDR3 sequence is 15 residues long.

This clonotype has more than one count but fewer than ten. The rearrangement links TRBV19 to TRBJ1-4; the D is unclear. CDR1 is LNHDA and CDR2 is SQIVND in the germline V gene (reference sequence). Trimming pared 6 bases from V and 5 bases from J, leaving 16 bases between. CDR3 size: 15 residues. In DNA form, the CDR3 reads TGTGCCAGTAGGTGGAGTAGCAGCCGAAATGAAAAACTGTTTTTT. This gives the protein CASRWSSSRNEKLFF. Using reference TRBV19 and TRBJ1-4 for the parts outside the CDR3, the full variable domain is DGGITQSPKYLFRKEGQNVTLSCEQNLNHDAMYWYRQDPGQGLRLIYYSQIVNDFQKGDIAEGYSVSREKKESFPLTVTSAQKNPTAFYLCASRWSSSRNEKLFFGSGTQLSVL.

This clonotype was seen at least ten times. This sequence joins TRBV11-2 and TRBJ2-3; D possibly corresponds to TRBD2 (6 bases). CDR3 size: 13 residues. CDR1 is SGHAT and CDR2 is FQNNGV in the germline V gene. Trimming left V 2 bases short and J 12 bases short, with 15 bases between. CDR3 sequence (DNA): TGTGCCAGCAGCTTACCAGGAGGGGAAGCTCAGTATTTT. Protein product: CASSLPGGEAQYF.

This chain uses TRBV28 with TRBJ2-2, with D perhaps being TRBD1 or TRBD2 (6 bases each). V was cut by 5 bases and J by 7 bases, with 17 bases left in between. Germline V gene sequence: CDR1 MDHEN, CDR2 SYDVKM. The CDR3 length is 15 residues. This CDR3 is CASSHRQGRIGELFF. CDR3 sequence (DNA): TGTGCCAGCAGTCATCGCCAGGGGAGGATCGGGGAGCTGTTTTTT.

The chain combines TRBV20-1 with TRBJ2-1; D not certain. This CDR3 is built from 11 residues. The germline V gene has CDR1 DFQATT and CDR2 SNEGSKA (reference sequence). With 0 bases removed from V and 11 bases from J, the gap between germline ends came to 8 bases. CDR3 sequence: CSARDIGQQFF. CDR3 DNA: TGCAGTGCTAGAGATATAGGGCAGCAGTTCTTC.

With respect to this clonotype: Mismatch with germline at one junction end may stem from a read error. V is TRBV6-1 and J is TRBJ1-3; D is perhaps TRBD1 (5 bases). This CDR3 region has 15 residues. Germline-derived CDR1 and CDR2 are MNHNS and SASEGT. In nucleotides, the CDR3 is TGTGCCAGCACGGGAGGGGTAAGATCTGGAAACACCACATATTTT. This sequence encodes CASTGGVRSGNTTYF.

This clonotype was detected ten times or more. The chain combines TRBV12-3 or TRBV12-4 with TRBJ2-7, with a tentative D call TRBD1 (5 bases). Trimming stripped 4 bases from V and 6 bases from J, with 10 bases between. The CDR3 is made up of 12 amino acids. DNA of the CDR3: TGTGCCAGCAGTTCTCAGGGTTTCGAGCAGTACTTC. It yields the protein CASSSQGFEQYF.

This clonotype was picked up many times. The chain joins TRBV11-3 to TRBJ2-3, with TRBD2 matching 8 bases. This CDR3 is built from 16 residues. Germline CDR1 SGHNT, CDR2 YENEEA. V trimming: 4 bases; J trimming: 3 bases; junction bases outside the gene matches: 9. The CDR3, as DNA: TGTGCCAGCAGCTCCGGCATGCGGGAGGAGACAGATACGCAGTATTTT. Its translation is CASSSGMREETDTQYF. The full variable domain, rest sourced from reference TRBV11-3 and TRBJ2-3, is EAGVVQSPRYKIIEKKQPVAFWCNPISGHNTLYWYLQNLGQGPELLIRYENEEAVDDSQLPKDRFSAERLKGVDSTLKIQPAELGDSAVYLCASSSGMREETDTQYFGPGTRLTVL.

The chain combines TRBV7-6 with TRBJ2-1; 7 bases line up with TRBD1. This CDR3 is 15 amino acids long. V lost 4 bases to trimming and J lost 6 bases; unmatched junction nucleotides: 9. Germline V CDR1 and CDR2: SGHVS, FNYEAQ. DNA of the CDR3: TGTGCCAGCAGCTCCCGGACAGGAAAATCCAATGAGCAGTTCTTC. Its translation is CASSSRTGKSNEQFF.

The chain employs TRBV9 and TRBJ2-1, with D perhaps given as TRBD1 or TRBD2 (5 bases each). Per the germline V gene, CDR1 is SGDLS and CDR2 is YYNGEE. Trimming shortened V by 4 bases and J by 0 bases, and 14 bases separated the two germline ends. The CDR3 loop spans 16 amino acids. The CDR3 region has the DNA TGTGCCAGCAGCTCCATCGGGGCGTACTCCTACAATGAGCAGTTCTTC. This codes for CASSSIGAYSYNEQFF.